Listed below are T cell receptor beta chains from one sample, sequenced in a study of PD-L1 blockade in urothelial cancer. TCRdb's copy holds only in-frame clones and misses some; the assay was immunoSEQ multiplex PCR. The repertoire holds about 83,000 clones, with roughly 87% as singletons. The sample here was PBMCs, taken around atezolizumab (anti-PD-L1) treatment. Receptor source: a woman in her 70s with urothelial cancer. Both conserved end residues are part of each CDR3. Each record gives: CDR3 protein, CDR3 DNA, CDR3 length, D gene, clone size, J gene, V gene. The D gene is left open where the match is weak. Clone size is shown for a subset of rows, as once, few, many or a class of expanded clone.

CDR3 protein: CASSRGKDSPLHF; CDR3 DNA: TGTGCCAGCAGCAGGGGGAAGGATTCACCCCTCCACTTT; CDR3 length: 13; D gene: .; clone size: .; J gene: TRBJ1-6; V gene: TRBV5-4
CDR3 protein: CASSRDSLTYEQYF; CDR3 DNA: TGTGCCAGCAGCCGGGACTCCCTGACCTACGAGCAGTACTTC; CDR3 length: 14; D gene: .; clone size: few; J gene: TRBJ2-7; V gene: TRBV2
CDR3 protein: CASSLRQTSGRARQFF; CDR3 DNA: TGTGCCAGCAGCTTACGGCAAACTAGCGGGAGGGCACGACAGTTCTTC; CDR3 length: 16; D gene: TRBD2; clone size: .; J gene: TRBJ2-1; V gene: TRBV7-3
CDR3 protein: CASSLQGANYGYTF; CDR3 DNA: TGTGCCAGCAGTTTACAGGGTGCTAACTATGGCTACACCTTC; CDR3 length: 14; D gene: .; clone size: .; J gene: TRBJ1-2; V gene: TRBV28
CDR3 protein: CATSRVREGEQYF; CDR3 DNA: TGTGCCACCTCCCGGGTGCGGGAAGGCGAGCAGTACTTC; CDR3 length: 13; D gene: .; clone size: .; J gene: TRBJ2-7; V gene: TRBV25-1
CDR3 protein: CASSFRGGNTEAFF; CDR3 DNA: TGTGCCAGCAGTTTCCGAGGAGGAAACACTGAAGCTTTCTTT; CDR3 length: 14; D gene: .; clone size: .; J gene: TRBJ1-1; V gene: TRBV28
CDR3 protein: CASSPRLAGSSYEQYF; CDR3 DNA: TGCGCCAGCAGCCCGAGACTAGCGGGTAGTTCCTACGAGCAGTACTTC; CDR3 length: 16; D gene: TRBD2; clone size: .; J gene: TRBJ2-7; V gene: TRBV4-1
CDR3 protein: CASSLRGGMSARGLLDGYTF; CDR3 DNA: TGTGCCAGCAGCTTGAGGGGGGGCATGTCGGCCAGGGGGCTTCTTGATGGCTACACCTTC; CDR3 length: 20; D gene: TRBD1; clone size: .; J gene: TRBJ1-2; V gene: TRBV5-8
CDR3 protein: CASSLGRHNEQFF; CDR3 DNA: TGTGCCAGCAGCTTAGGCAGGCACAATGAGCAGTTCTTC; CDR3 length: 13; D gene: .; clone size: once; J gene: TRBJ2-1; V gene: TRBV7-6
CDR3 protein: CASSWQGHTYEQYF; CDR3 DNA: TGTGCCAGCAGCTGGCAGGGGCACACCTACGAGCAGTACTTC; CDR3 length: 14; D gene: .; clone size: .; J gene: TRBJ2-7; V gene: TRBV5-5
CDR3 protein: CASSLEGARSGNTIYF; CDR3 DNA: TGCGCCAGCAGCTTGGAAGGGGCTCGCTCTGGAAACACCATATATTTT; CDR3 length: 16; D gene: .; clone size: few; J gene: TRBJ1-3; V gene: TRBV5-1
CDR3 protein: CASSRLGTGGSEKLFF; CDR3 DNA: TGCGCCAGCAGCCGACTTGGGACAGGGGGTTCCGAAAAACTGTTTTTT; CDR3 length: 16; D gene: TRBD1; clone size: .; J gene: TRBJ1-4; V gene: TRBV5-1
CDR3 protein: CASSIHRGRATGELFF; CDR3 DNA: TGTGCCAGCAGCATTCACAGGGGGCGGGCCACCGGGGAGCTGTTTTTT; CDR3 length: 16; D gene: TRBD1; clone size: .; J gene: TRBJ2-2; V gene: TRBV9
CDR3 protein: CASSPPGSYYNEQFF; CDR3 DNA: TGTGCCAGCAGCCCCCCGGGGAGCTACTACAATGAGCAGTTCTTC; CDR3 length: 15; D gene: .; clone size: .; J gene: TRBJ2-1; V gene: TRBV7-2
CDR3 protein: CASSIGQVSTDTQYF; CDR3 DNA: TGTGCCAGTAGTATAGGACAGGTCAGCACAGATACGCAGTATTTT; CDR3 length: 15; D gene: .; clone size: .; J gene: TRBJ2-3; V gene: TRBV19
CDR3 protein: CASSARDNSYNEQFF; CDR3 DNA: TGTGCCAGCAGCGCCCGGGACAACTCCTACAATGAGCAGTTCTTC; CDR3 length: 15; D gene: .; clone size: .; J gene: TRBJ2-1; V gene: TRBV9
CDR3 protein: CASSLPGQGSYEQYF; CDR3 DNA: TGTGCCAGCAGCTTGCCGGGACAGGGATCCTACGAGCAGTACTTC; CDR3 length: 15; D gene: TRBD1; clone size: .; J gene: TRBJ2-7; V gene: TRBV7-9
CDR3 protein: CASSQDGNSINEQFF; CDR3 DNA: TGCGCCAGCAGCCAAGATGGTAATAGTATCAATGAGCAGTTCTTC; CDR3 length: 15; D gene: .; clone size: .; J gene: TRBJ2-1; V gene: TRBV4-1
CDR3 protein: CASSLDGQLSNYGYTF; CDR3 DNA: TGTGCCAGCAGCTTGGATGGGCAGCTTTCTAACTATGGCTACACCTTC; CDR3 length: 16; D gene: .; clone size: .; J gene: TRBJ1-2; V gene: TRBV5-4
CDR3 protein: CASIERGTDTQYF; CDR3 DNA: TGTGCCAGCATCGAGCGGGGCACAGATACGCAGTATTTT; CDR3 length: 13; D gene: .; clone size: .; J gene: TRBJ2-3; V gene: TRBV2
CDR3 protein: CASSLGPSETYEQYF; CDR3 DNA: TGCGCCAGCAGCTTGGGGCCTAGCGAGACCTACGAGCAGTACTTC; CDR3 length: 15; D gene: .; clone size: .; J gene: TRBJ2-7; V gene: TRBV5-1
CDR3 protein: CAWSPQGVDYGYTF; CDR3 DNA: TGTGCCTGGAGTCCCCAGGGGGTCGATTATGGCTACACCTTC; CDR3 length: 14; D gene: TRBD1; clone size: .; J gene: TRBJ1-2; V gene: TRBV30
CDR3 protein: CASSQEGDRGATEAFF; CDR3 DNA: TGTGCCAGCAGCCAAGAGGGGGACAGGGGGGCCACTGAAGCTTTCTTT; CDR3 length: 16; D gene: TRBD1; clone size: few; J gene: TRBJ1-1; V gene: TRBV4-2
CDR3 protein: CASSETGPNQPQHF; CDR3 DNA: TGTGCCAGCAGCGAAACAGGGCCGAATCAGCCCCAGCATTTT; CDR3 length: 14; D gene: .; clone size: .; J gene: TRBJ1-5; V gene: TRBV27
CDR3 protein: CASSLPGAYEQYF; CDR3 DNA: TGTGCCAGCAGCCTTCCCGGGGCCTACGAGCAGTACTTC; CDR3 length: 13; D gene: .; clone size: .; J gene: TRBJ2-7; V gene: TRBV7-2
CDR3 protein: CASRQGFISEETQYF; CDR3 DNA: TGTGCCAGCAGACAGGGTTTCATATCGGAAGAGACCCAGTACTTC; CDR3 length: 15; D gene: .; clone size: .; J gene: TRBJ2-5; V gene: TRBV27
CDR3 protein: CASSFPSGRSNTGELFF; CDR3 DNA: TGTGCCAGCAGTTTCCCTAGCGGGAGAAGTAACACCGGGGAGCTGTTTTTT; CDR3 length: 17; D gene: TRBD2; clone size: .; J gene: TRBJ2-2; V gene: TRBV28
CDR3 protein: CASSTPVGTGDYNEQFF; CDR3 DNA: TGTGCCAGCAGCACCCCCGTGGGGACAGGGGACTACAATGAGCAGTTCTTC; CDR3 length: 17; D gene: TRBD1; clone size: once; J gene: TRBJ2-1; V gene: TRBV9
CDR3 protein: CASSQLYAGLAERDNEQFF; CDR3 DNA: TGTGCCAGCAGCCAACTATATGCCGGACTAGCGGAAAGAGACAATGAGCAGTTCTTC; CDR3 length: 19; D gene: TRBD2; clone size: few; J gene: TRBJ2-1; V gene: TRBV4-2
CDR3 protein: CASSFTSGITDTQYF; CDR3 DNA: TGTGCCAGTAGTTTCACTAGCGGGATCACAGATACGCAGTATTTT; CDR3 length: 15; D gene: TRBD2; clone size: .; J gene: TRBJ2-3; V gene: TRBV19